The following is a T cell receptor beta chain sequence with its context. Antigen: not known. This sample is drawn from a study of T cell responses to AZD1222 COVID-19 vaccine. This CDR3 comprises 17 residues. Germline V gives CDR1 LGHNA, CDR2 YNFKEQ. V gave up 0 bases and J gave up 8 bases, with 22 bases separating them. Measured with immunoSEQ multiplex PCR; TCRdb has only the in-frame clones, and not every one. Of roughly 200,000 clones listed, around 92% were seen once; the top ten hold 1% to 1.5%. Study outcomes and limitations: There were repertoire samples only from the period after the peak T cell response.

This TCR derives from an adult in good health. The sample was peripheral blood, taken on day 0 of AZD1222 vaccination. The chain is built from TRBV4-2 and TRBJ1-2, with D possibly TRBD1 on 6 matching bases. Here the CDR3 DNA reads TGTGCCAGCAGCCAAGAAGGGCCCGGCAGGGGTACGGGGGGCTACACCTTC. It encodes CASSQEGPGRGTGGYTF.